The 30 T cell receptor beta chains given below trace back to one sample, sequenced in a study of PD-1 blockade in mismatch repair-deficient tumors. The assay was immunoSEQ multiplex PCR, and TCRdb's table has in-frame clones only and misses some. The data show some 27,000 clones, with approximately 84% seen just once and 2.5% to 3.5% held by the top ten. This specimen was PBMCs, taken before pembrolizumab treatment. The source of these receptors is an adult with mismatch repair-deficient cancer.

V and J are TRBV2 and TRBJ1-2; no clear D gene. CDR1 SNHLY and CDR2 FYNNEI come from the germline V gene. There are 14 residues in the CDR3. Trimming pared 1 base from V and 7 bases from J, leaving 13 bases between. The CDR3 DNA reads TGTGCCAGCAGTGAAGACAGCAATTCGCCTGGCTACACCTTC. Translated, it gives CASSEDSNSPGYTF.

V usage is TRBV28 and J usage is TRBJ1-3, with D tentatively TRBD1 (6 bases). The germline V gene encodes CDR1 MDHEN and CDR2 SYDVKM. This CDR3 spans 16 amino acids. Deletions cut 4 bases from V and 0 bases from J, with 13 bases between. The CDR3 bases are TGTGCCAGCAGTTCCTACAGGGATCGCTCTGGAAACACCATATATTTT. It yields the protein CASSSYRDRSGNTIYF.

This rearrangement joins TRBV5-6 to TRBJ1-2, with 8 bases matching TRBD1. The CDR3 spans 17 residues. Germline CDR1 is SGHDT and CDR2 is YYEEEE. The ends lost 5 bases at V and 0 bases at J; junction bases unmatched: 12. CDR3 region: CASRFETGVAANYGYTF. The CDR3, as DNA: TGTGCCAGCAGGTTCGAGACAGGGGTTGCCGCTAACTATGGCTACACCTTC.

The gene calls are TRBV19 and TRBJ2-4; D may be TRBD1 (6 bases). Germline CDR1 is LNHDA and CDR2 is SQIVND (reference sequence). The CDR3 is made up of 14 amino acids. Trimming cost V 1 base and J 10 bases, with 14 bases left between them. In DNA form, the CDR3 reads TGTGCCAGTAGTATAGGGCCCCCAGGGGAGATTCAGTACTTC. Translating it yields CASSIGPPGEIQYF.

The genes are TRBV6-6 and TRBJ2-2; weak D call: TRBD2 (5 bases). V was trimmed by 4 bases and J by 3 bases, leaving 12 bases between them. The CDR3 totals 15 residues. Germline loops: CDR1 MNHNY, CDR2 SVGAGI (reference sequence). As DNA, the CDR3 is TGTGCCAGCAGTTTCGCGGGTGGGGACACCGGGGAGCTGTTTTTT. Protein product: CASSFAGGDTGELFF.

For the CDR3, the DNA is TGTGCCAGCCGACCGGGGCTAGCGGGAGGTGAGCAGTTCTTC. This encodes CASRPGLAGGEQFF. The rearrangement uses TRBV5-6 and TRBJ2-1, with TRBD2 matching over 11 bases. Unmatched junction bases numbered 9, after V lost 7 bases and J lost 9 bases. This CDR3 is 14 amino acids long. Germline-derived CDR1 and CDR2 are SGHDT and YYEEEE.

The chain is built from TRBV27 and TRBJ2-3, with TRBD2 as a possible D gene (6 bases). Trimming cost V 3 bases and J 2 bases, with 12 bases left between them. CDR3 length: 15 amino acids. Germline CDR1 MNHEY, CDR2 SMNVEV (reference sequence). The CDR3 DNA reads as TGTGCCAGCAGTTTTGAGGGCGGGATCACAGATACGCAGTATTTT. It translates to CASSFEGGITDTQYF.

The rearrangement links TRBV7-7 to TRBJ2-7, with 7 bases identical to TRBD1. Per the germline V gene, CDR1 is SSHAT and CDR2 is FNYEAQ (reference sequence). Germline trimming cut 2 bases from V and 0 bases from J; bases unmatched to any gene: 4. The CDR3 spans 15 residues. The CDR3 protein is CASSLRDSFSYEQYF. The CDR3, as DNA: TGTGCCAGCAGCTTAAGGGACAGTTTCTCCTACGAGCAGTACTTC.

CDR3: CASTEYRGPYNEQFF. The CDR3 DNA follows: TGTGCCAGCACTGAGTACAGGGGGCCCTACAATGAGCAGTTCTTC. The rearrangement links TRBV2 to TRBJ2-1, with 9 positions matching TRBD1. Germline lookup yields CDR1 SNHLY and CDR2 FYNNEI. V dropped 7 bases and J dropped 2; count of bases not matched to a gene: 6. CDR3 length: 15 residues.

The V and J genes are TRBV7-9 and TRBJ1-2; 7 bases align to TRBD1. Trimming at V came to 5 bases and at J to 4 bases, leaving 10 bases not matched to a gene. The CDR3 sequence is 15 residues long. CDR1 SEHNR and CDR2 FQNEAQ come from the germline V gene (reference sequence). The CDR3 DNA reads TGTGCCAGCAGCATCCTGGACAGGAATTCCTATGGCTACACCTTC. It encodes CASSILDRNSYGYTF.

This chain joins TRBV6-1 and TRBJ1-1; the D gene is possibly TRBD1 (5 bases). CDR1 and CDR2 from the germline V gene are MNHNS and SASEGT. The CDR3 runs to 13 residues. Trimming shortened V by 10 bases and J by 8 bases, and 20 bases separated the two germline ends. CDR3 coding DNA: TGTGCCACCGGCCACACCGGGACTTGGGAAGCTTTCTTT. This gives the protein CATGHTGTWEAFF.

CDR3 DNA sequence: TGTGCCAGCAGGCCCAAAGGGACTAGCGGGCGAACCTACAATGAGCAGTTCTTC. Residues: CASRPKGTSGRTYNEQFF. V usage is TRBV27 and J usage is TRBJ2-1; TRBD2 aligns across 12 bases. Trimming at V came to 6 bases and at J to 2 bases, leaving 11 bases not matched to a gene. Germline CDR1 and CDR2: MNHEY and SMNVEV (reference sequence). The CDR3 has 18 residues.

The chain carries TRBV2 and TRBJ2-7; TRBD1 matches at 10 bases. This CDR3 is built from 14 residues. From germline, CDR1 is SNHLY and CDR2 FYNNEI. The V segment lost 8 bases and the J segment 7 bases; nucleotides outside the gene matches: 11. CDR3 sequence reads: CASAAPGQGLEQYF. CDR3 bases: TGTGCCAGCGCGGCCCCGGGACAGGGGTTGGAGCAGTACTTC.

The genes are TRBV15 and TRBJ2-3; TRBD2 is a possible D gene (6 bases). The V gene lost 1 base and the J gene lost 3 bases, with 11 bases spanning the gap. The CDR3 consists of 15 residues. Germline loops: CDR1 LNHNV, CDR2 YYDKDF (reference sequence). The CDR3 reads CATSRGGVQTDTQYF. The CDR3 DNA reads as TGTGCCACCAGCAGAGGGGGGGTTCAGACAGATACGCAGTATTTT.

The chain couples TRBV19 to TRBJ2-5; 9 bases match TRBD2. Germline V gives CDR1 LNHDA, CDR2 SQIVND (reference sequence). The junction had 10 bases not matched to a gene; V was cut back by 6 bases and J by 5 bases. The length of the CDR3 is 15 residues. The CDR3 bases are TGTGCCAGTAGGGGTAGCGGGAGAAAAACGGAGACCCAGTACTTC. Its protein product is CASRGSGRKTETQYF.

As regards this clone: Other DNA sequences in this specimen translate into the identical CDR3. The rearrangement uses TRBV7-3 and TRBJ2-1, with D maybe TRBD2 (5 bases). Germline V gives CDR1 SGHTA, CDR2 FQGTGA. V lost 5 bases, J lost 2 bases, and 7 bases lay in between. This CDR3 is 13 amino acids long. CDR3 DNA: TGTGCCAGCAGCCTCGGGACCTACAATGAGCAGTTCTTC. Protein sequence: CASSLGTYNEQFF.

A few counts support this clone. V and J are TRBV14 and TRBJ2-5, with TRBD1 matching 7 bases. J gave up 0 bases and V 4 bases, and 5 bases lay outside the gene matches. The CDR3 is 15 residues long. Germline values: CDR1 SGHDN, CDR2 FVKESK. The CDR3 loop is CASSPWDSDQETQYF. CDR3 in DNA: TGTGCCAGCAGCCCGTGGGACAGCGACCAAGAGACCCAGTACTTC.

This clone was detected only once. The CDR3 region has the DNA TGCAGCGTGGTCCCGTGGCAGGGTAGTAACGAGCAGTACTTC. This sequence encodes CSVVPWQGSNEQYF. The chain employs TRBV29-1 and TRBJ2-7; possible D gene TRBD1, 5 bases. CDR3 length equals 14 residues. From germline, CDR1 is SQVTM and CDR2 ANQGSEA. The V and J ends lost 6 bases and 5 bases respectively, with 20 bases between them.

CDR3 protein: CASSRTGGEQYF. CDR3 nucleotides: TGTGCCAGCAGTAGGACAGGGGGCGAGCAGTACTTC. This chain connects TRBV6-5 to TRBJ2-7; 10 nucleotides line up with TRBD1. V lost 5 bases and J lost 6; bases outside the gene matches: 1. From germline, CDR1 is MNHEY and CDR2 SVGAGI. This CDR3 is 12 amino acids long.

The CDR3 region has the DNA TGTGCCAGCAGCTTAAACCGGGAGGGCGGGAGTGATTCGTACCAAGAGACCCAGTACTTC. Translation: CASSLNREGGSDSYQETQYF. V gene TRBV11-3 combines with J gene TRBJ2-5; 8 bases line up with TRBD2. This CDR3 is 20 amino acids long. CDR1 SGHNT and CDR2 YENEEA come from the germline V gene. V shed 2 bases and J 0 bases; nucleotides not matched to a gene: 17.

This chain links TRBV27 with TRBJ2-5; D is undetermined. The CDR3 covers 14 residues. V dropped 7 bases and J dropped 7 bases, with 19 bases sitting between them. CDR1 is MNHEY, CDR2 SMNVEV, per germline (reference sequence). In nucleotides, the CDR3 is TGTGCCAGCACCCGAGGTGGATCTAGTGGGACCCAGTACTTC. As protein: CASTRGGSSGTQYF.

Only one count was recorded for this clone. The chain combines TRBV27 with TRBJ1-2; D may be TRBD1 (6 bases). The length of the CDR3 is 14 residues. With 5 bases removed from V and 8 bases from J, the gap between germline ends came to 18 bases. CDR1 and CDR2 from the germline V gene are MNHEY and SMNVEV (reference sequence). The CDR3 here is CASSLSQGIGGYTF. The DNA of the CDR3 is TGTGCCAGCAGTCTGTCACAGGGTATAGGCGGCTACACCTTC.

The chain carries TRBV30 and TRBJ2-5; D gene ambiguous. The better agreement between TRBJ2-7 and the DNA end casts doubt on the J call. The CDR3 is 14 amino acids. The germline V gene has CDR1 GTSNPN and CDR2 SVGIG (reference sequence). The CDR3 sequence: CAWSGTPKPYEQYF. Written as DNA, the CDR3 is TGTGCCTGGAGTGGTACCCCTAAACCCTACGAGCAGTACTTC.

The chain is built from TRBV2 and TRBJ2-5; D ambiguous. The germline V and J ends were trimmed by 2 bases and 9 bases, with 19 bases remaining between them. Germline values: CDR1 SNHLY, CDR2 FYNNEI. This CDR3 contains 15 residues. The CDR3 coding sequence is TGTGCCAGCAGTGAAATCGTTCCAAGATATGAGGCCCAGTACTTC. Translated, it gives CASSEIVPRYEAQYF. Combining the CDR3 with reference TRBV2 and TRBJ2-5 gives the whole variable domain EPEVTQTPSHQVTQMGQEVILRCVPISNHLYFYWYRQILGQKVEFLVSFYNNEISEKSEIFDDQFSVERPDGSNFTLKIRSTKLEDSAMYFCASSEIVPRYEAQYFGPGTRLLVL.

Here the CDR3 reads CASSLTSGSRGHTQYF. As DNA, the CDR3 is TGTGCCAGCAGTTTAACTAGCGGGAGCCGCGGGCATACGCAGTATTTT. The rearrangement links TRBV27 to TRBJ2-3; 11 nucleotides line up with TRBD2. This CDR3 has 16 amino acids. The ends lost 2 bases at V and 7 bases at J; junction bases unmatched: 8. Per the germline V gene, CDR1 is MNHEY and CDR2 is SMNVEV (reference sequence).

The chain carries TRBV7-8 and TRBJ2-5; TRBD2 might be the D (5 bases). V lost 7 bases and J lost 3, with 18 bases in between. The germline CDR1 and CDR2 sequences are SGHVS and FQNEAQ. This CDR3 is 15 amino acids long. The CDR3 nucleotides are TGTGCCAGCAAATTAGCGAGATTAAAAGAAGAGACCCAGTACTTC. Protein sequence: CASKLARLKEETQYF. Complete variable domain (other parts from reference TRBV7-8 and TRBJ2-5): GAGVSQSPRYKVAKRGQDVALRCDPISGHVSLFWYQQALGQGPEFLTYFQNEAQLDKSGLPSDRFFAERPEGSVSTLKIQRTQQEDSAVYLCASKLARLKEETQYFGPGTRLLVL.

The chain couples TRBV19 to TRBJ2-7; a weak D match, TRBD2 (6 bases). Trimming took off 6 bases at V and 2 bases at J, with 17 bases between the two ends. The CDR3 has 15 residues. CDR1 LNHDA and CDR2 SQIVND come from the germline V gene (reference sequence). This CDR3 reads CASSSPNGRTYEQYF. The CDR3 nucleotides are TGTGCCAGTAGCTCACCGAACGGGAGAACCTACGAGCAGTACTTC.

The chain carries TRBV9 and TRBJ2-7; possible D gene TRBD1, 5 bases. Germline V gene lookup returns CDR1 SGDLS and CDR2 YYNGEE. The CDR3 extends over 14 amino acids. V gave up 4 bases and J gave up 0 bases, with 11 bases separating them. CDR3 residues: CASSPGQDSYEQYF. In DNA form, the CDR3 reads TGTGCCAGCAGCCCTGGACAAGACTCCTACGAGCAGTACTTC.

The genes are TRBV14 and TRBJ2-1; 10 bases match TRBD2. V was pared by 3 bases and J by 5 bases, with 4 bases of the junction left unmatched. Per germline, CDR1 SGHDN and CDR2 FVKESK. CDR3 size: 15 residues. The CDR3 loop reads CASSQTSGWDNEQFF. CDR3 sequence (DNA): TGTGCCAGCAGCCAGACTAGCGGGTGGGACAATGAGCAGTTCTTC. Filled out from reference TRBV14 and TRBJ2-1, the complete variable domain reads EAGVTQFPSHSVIEKGQTVTLRCDPISGHDNLYWYRRVMGKEIKFLLHFVKESKQDESGMPNNRFLAERTGGTYSTLKVQPAELEDSGVYFCASSQTSGWDNEQFFGPGTRLTVL.

This sequence joins TRBV7-3 and TRBJ2-2; D is undetermined. Looked up from germline, CDR1 is SGHTA and CDR2 is FQGTGA. This CDR3 is 15 amino acids long. V was trimmed by 0 bases and J by 5 bases, leaving 10 bases between them. DNA for the CDR3: TGTGCCAGCAGCTTAACTACGGCGGTTACCGGGGAGCTGTTTTTT. Translating it yields CASSLTTAVTGELFF. Full variable domain (remainder filled in from reference TRBV7-3 and TRBJ2-2): GAGVSQTPSNKVTEKGKYVELRCDPISGHTALYWYRQSLGQGPEFLIYFQGTGAADDSGLPNDRFFAVRPEGSVSTLKIQRTERGDSAVYLCASSLTTAVTGELFFGEGSRLTVL.